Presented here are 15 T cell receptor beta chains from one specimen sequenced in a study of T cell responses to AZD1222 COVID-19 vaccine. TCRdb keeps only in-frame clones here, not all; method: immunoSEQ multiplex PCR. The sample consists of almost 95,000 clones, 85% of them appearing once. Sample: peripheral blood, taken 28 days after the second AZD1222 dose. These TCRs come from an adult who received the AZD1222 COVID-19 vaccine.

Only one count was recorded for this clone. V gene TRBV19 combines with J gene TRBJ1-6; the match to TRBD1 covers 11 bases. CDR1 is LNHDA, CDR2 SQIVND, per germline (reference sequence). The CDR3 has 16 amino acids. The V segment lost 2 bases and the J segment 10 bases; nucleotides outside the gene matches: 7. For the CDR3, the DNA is TGTGCCAGTAGTATATTTGCGGGACAGGGGGACTCACCCCTCCACTTT. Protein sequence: CASSIFAGQGDSPLHF.

The CDR3 DNA reads TGTGCCAGTGGGGGGCAGGGGAGTCTCTCTGGAAACACCATATATTTT. Translation: CASGGQGSLSGNTIYF. The chain couples TRBV2 to TRBJ1-3, with a weak D call TRBD1 (6 bases). Germline CDR1 and CDR2: SNHLY and FYNNEI. This CDR3 spans 16 amino acids. Trimming left V 9 bases short and J 0 bases short, with 18 bases between.

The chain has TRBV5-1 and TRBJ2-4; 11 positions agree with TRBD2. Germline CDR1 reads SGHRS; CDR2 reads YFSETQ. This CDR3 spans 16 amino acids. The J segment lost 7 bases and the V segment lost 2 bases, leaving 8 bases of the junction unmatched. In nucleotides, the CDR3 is TGCGCCAGCAGCTTACCGGGACTAGCGGCATCCAACATTCAGTACTTC. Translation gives CASSLPGLAASNIQYF.

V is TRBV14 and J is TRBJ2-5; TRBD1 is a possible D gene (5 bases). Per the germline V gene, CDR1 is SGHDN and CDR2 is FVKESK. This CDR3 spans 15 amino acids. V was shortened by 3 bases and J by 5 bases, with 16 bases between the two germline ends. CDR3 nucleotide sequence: TGTGCCAGCAGCCAGGGCAGGGCCCTTTGGGAGACCCAGTACTTC. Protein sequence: CASSQGRALWETQYF. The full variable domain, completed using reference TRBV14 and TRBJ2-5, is EAGVTQFPSHSVIEKGQTVTLRCDPISGHDNLYWYRRVMGKEIKFLLHFVKESKQDESGMPNNRFLAERTGGTYSTLKVQPAELEDSGVYFCASSQGRALWETQYFGPGTRLLVL.

The CDR3 sequence: CAWAGATEAFF. CDR3 nucleotide sequence: TGTGCCTGGGCAGGGGCCACTGAAGCTTTCTTT. The genes are TRBV30 and TRBJ1-1; a weak D match, TRBD1 (6 bases). This CDR3 is built from 11 residues. Trimming took off 5 bases at V and 4 bases at J, with 8 bases between the two ends. Per germline, CDR1 GTSNPN and CDR2 SVGIG (reference sequence).

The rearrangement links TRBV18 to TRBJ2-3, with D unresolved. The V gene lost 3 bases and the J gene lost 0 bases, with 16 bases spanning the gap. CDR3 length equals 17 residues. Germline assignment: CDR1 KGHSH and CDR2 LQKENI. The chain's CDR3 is CASSPLTRDSSTDTQYF. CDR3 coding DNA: TGTGCCAGCTCACCCCTCACAAGAGACTCTAGCACAGATACGCAGTATTTT.

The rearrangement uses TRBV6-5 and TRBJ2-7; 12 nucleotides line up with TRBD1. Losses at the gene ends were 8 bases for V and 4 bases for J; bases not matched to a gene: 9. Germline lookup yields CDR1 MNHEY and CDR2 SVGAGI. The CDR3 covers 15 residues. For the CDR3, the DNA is TGTGCCAGCTGTAGGGGACAGGGGGCCGGTTACGAGCAGTACTTC. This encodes CASCRGQGAGYEQYF.

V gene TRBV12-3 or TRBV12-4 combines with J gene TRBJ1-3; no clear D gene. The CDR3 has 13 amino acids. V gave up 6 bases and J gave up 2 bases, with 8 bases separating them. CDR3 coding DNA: TGTGCCAGCAGCCCAGGACCTGGAAACACCATATATTTT. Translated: CASSPGPGNTIYF.

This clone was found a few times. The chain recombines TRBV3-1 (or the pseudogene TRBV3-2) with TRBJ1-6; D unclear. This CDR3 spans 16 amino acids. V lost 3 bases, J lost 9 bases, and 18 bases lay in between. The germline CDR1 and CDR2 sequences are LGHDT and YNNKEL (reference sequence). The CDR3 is CASSHQFDKFVSPLHF. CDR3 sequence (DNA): TGTGCCAGCAGCCACCAATTCGACAAGTTCGTTTCACCCCTCCACTTT.

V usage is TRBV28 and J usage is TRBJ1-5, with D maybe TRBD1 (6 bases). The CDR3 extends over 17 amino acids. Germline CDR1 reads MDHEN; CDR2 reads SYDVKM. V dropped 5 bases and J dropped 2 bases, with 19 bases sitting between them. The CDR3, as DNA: TGTGCCAGCAGTCGAGAAGAGGGACATAATGGCAATCAGCCCCAGCATTTT. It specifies CASSREEGHNGNQPQHF.

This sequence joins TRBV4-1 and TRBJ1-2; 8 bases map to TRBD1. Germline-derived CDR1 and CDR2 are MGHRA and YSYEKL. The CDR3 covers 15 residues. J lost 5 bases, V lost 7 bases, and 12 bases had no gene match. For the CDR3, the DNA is TGCGCCAGCAAACCGACAGGGGCTGTGGAATATGGCTACACCTTC. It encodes CASKPTGAVEYGYTF.

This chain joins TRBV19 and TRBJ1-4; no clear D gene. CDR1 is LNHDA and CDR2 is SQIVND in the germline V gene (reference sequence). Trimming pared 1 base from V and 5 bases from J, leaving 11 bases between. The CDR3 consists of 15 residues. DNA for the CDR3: TGTGCCAGTAGTATAGCTAGGAGAAGCAATGAAAAACTGTTTTTT. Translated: CASSIARRSNEKLFF.

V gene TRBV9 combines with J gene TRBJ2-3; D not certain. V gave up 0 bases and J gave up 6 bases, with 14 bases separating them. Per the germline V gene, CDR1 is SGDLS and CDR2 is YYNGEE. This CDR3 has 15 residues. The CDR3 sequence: CASSVAEPRVDTQYF. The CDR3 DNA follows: TGTGCCAGCAGCGTAGCGGAACCTCGGGTGGATACGCAGTATTTT.

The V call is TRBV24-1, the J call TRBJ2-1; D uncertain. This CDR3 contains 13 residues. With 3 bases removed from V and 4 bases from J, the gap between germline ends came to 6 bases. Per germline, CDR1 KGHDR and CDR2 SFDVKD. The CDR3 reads CATSDDRYNEQFF. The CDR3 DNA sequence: TGTGCCACCAGTGATGACCGATACAATGAGCAGTTCTTC.

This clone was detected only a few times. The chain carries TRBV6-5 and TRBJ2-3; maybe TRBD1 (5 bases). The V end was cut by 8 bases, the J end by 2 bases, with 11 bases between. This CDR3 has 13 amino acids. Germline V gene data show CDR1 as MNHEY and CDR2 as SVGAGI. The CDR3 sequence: CASAGQDTDTQYF. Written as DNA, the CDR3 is TGTGCCAGCGCTGGACAAGACACAGATACGCAGTATTTT.